One and the same sample provided the 3 T cell receptor beta chains below, sequenced in a study of Ad26.COV2.S vaccination and SARS-CoV-2 variants. The method was immunoSEQ multiplex PCR; TCRdb's version includes in-frame clones alone and lacks a portion of them. The table lists approximately 400,000 clones, 83% of them singletons. As to treatment: about 20 received Ad26.COV2.S at low or high dose, single or two shots; roughly 5 received placebo; per-sample allocation not given. Sampling was done on day 63 after the first vaccine or placebo injection. Material: peripheral blood, obtained in a trial of Ad26.COV2.S vaccine versus placebo. The source of these receptors is a person aged 18 to 59 who received the Ad26.COV2.S COVID-19 vaccine or a placebo.

This clone was detected only a few times. The J gene is TRBJ2-2, the V gene TRBV12-3 or TRBV12-4, with D uncertain. Deletions cut 3 bases from V and 2 bases from J, with 4 bases between. The CDR3 is 13 amino acids. The CDR3 loop reads CASSFPNTGELFF. In DNA, the CDR3 is TGTGCCAGCAGTTTTCCCAACACCGGGGAGCTGTTTTTT.

The CDR3 reads CASSRSIPSGANVLTF. CDR3 nucleotide sequence: TGTGCCAGCAGCCGCTCTATCCCCTCTGGGGCCAACGTCCTGACTTTC. This chain joins TRBV4-2 and TRBJ2-6, with D unresolved. Germline lookup yields CDR1 LGHNA and CDR2 YNFKEQ. Trimming pared 4 bases from V and 0 bases from J, leaving 10 bases between. The CDR3 length is 16 residues.

J is TRBJ1-3 and V is TRBV28, with 11 bases identical to TRBD1. CDR3 size: 16 residues. Trimming cost V 1 base and J 2 bases; bases outside gene matches: 1. Germline CDR1 MDHEN, CDR2 SYDVKM. CDR3: CASSLSGQGAGNTIYF. CDR3 nucleotide sequence: TGTGCCAGCAGTTTATCGGGACAGGGGGCTGGAAACACCATATATTTT.